What follows describes a single T cell receptor beta chain. Its recognized antigen is unknown. Per-base quality was not reported, and no clone a single base away is much larger than it. The sample belongs to a study of PD-L1 blockade in urothelial cancer (dated by TCRdb to 2016 to 2017). About the full investigation: All patients started therapy around 2014 and received atezolizumab 1,200 mg intravenously every 3 weeks. About 90% of the roughly 29 patients were identified as males with urothelial cancer of bladder origin, and a prior smoking history was reported by 18 of 29 patients. An ECOG performance status of 0 or 1 was recorded for the patients, and 0 to 3 prior chemotherapy regimens had been received by the patients. Blood samples were analyzed at two time points: 3 weeks after treatment start (second dose) and 6 weeks after treatment start. Blood samples gave a median of about 140,000 T cells and tens of thousands of unique TCRs, with a median clonality of 0.080. The study was an exploratory multi-omic analysis of somatic, immune and clinical correlates of response to PD-L1 blockade with atezolizumab in urothelial cancer. Pretreatment tumor samples, along with matched peripheral blood collected serially before and after atezolizumab treatment, underwent TCR sequencing. Progression-free survival longer than 6 months counted as durable clinical benefit, and TCR features were additionally tested against both progression-free and overall survival. In the same patients who had TCR sequencing, pretreatment tumors also underwent whole exome sequencing and RNA sequencing. Durable clinical benefit was achieved by nine patients and was not achieved by 20 patients. Under 30 patients had pretreatment blood TCR-seq, some 25 had at least one posttreatment blood collection, and some 25 had tumor TCR-seq. Paper-wide results and their limitations: A pretreatment peripheral blood TCR clonality below the median was linked to improved progression-free and overall survival. Greater expansion of tumor-associated TCR clones in peripheral blood 3 weeks after the start of treatment was observed in patients with durable benefit (n of about 20, p = 0.022). Because of the small sample size (n of about 30) and the many exploratory analyses performed, the results are intended to be regarded as hypothesis-generating.

To estimate absolute template abundance from read counts, synthetic TCR analog templates were spiked into each PCR. Using the immunoSEQ assay, TCRbeta CDR3 regions were amplified from genomic DNA with bias-controlled V and J gene primers. Rearranged TCRbeta segments were sequenced at approximately 20X coverage. The authors' analysis ran thus. Clustering was used to correct sequencing errors, and CDR3s were annotated against IMGT so that V, D and J genes could be assigned. Downstream analyses used only productive TCRbeta rearrangements and left out out-of-frame or stop-codon sequences. Clonality was calculated as one minus the Shannon entropy normalized by the log of the number of unique productive sequences. Clones differing between time points or between blood and tumor were identified by Fisher's exact test with Benjamini-Hochberg correction at adjusted p below 0.01. Drawn from immuneACCESS, this table holds only the in-frame rearrangements with V and J called that TCRdb kept. Clones are partly lost; checked studies trace under half to an unresolved V gene and leave the rest unexplained. V and J calls and clone size are those listed in that table; D and trimming were worked out from the DNA. The sample table shows about 120,000 clones, and roughly 90% are seen once. The ten largest clones capture about 1.5% of the sample.

This sample's time point label indicates: peripheral blood 6 weeks after treatment start. A cohort of around 28 patients with locally advanced or metastatic urothelial carcinoma, treated at Memorial Sloan Kettering on a trial protocol, was included. Peripheral blood mononuclear cells were collected from each patient pretreatment and during treatment, giving between 1 and 8 total time points per patient. The Qiagen DNeasy Blood extraction kit was used to purify genomic DNA from total PBMCs and tumor samples. PBMCs were collected pretreatment and during treatment, and were isolated and stored as previously described. The CDR3 covers 11 residues, taking in both the cysteine and the phenylalanine. The DNA shown is the 33-base CDR3, in frame from base 1. Looking up the germline V gene yields CDR1 MDHEN and CDR2 SYDVKM. The junction shows trimming of 7 bases on V and 0 bases on J, plus 4 bases between the germline ends.

The TCR originated in a man aged 60 to 75 with urothelial cancer. The source was PBMCs, collected around atezolizumab (anti-PD-L1) treatment. The sequence is built from TRBV28 and TRBJ2-7; the D segment cannot be called with confidence. The CDR3 sequence is CASTSSYEQYF. Read as DNA, the sequence is TGTGCCAGCACCAGCTCCTACGAGCAGTACTTC.